The next 22 T cell receptor beta chains were all read from a single sample in a study of early T cells in non-severe SARS-CoV-2 infection. Via MiXCR, TCRdb re-called the 5' RACE reads, giving one row per CDR3 protein. The table records tens of thousands of distinct CDR3 sequences, roughly 10% of them present only once. The material sequenced was whole blood. The receptors were sampled from an adult who was a healthcare worker with PCR-confirmed SARS-CoV-2 infection or an uninfected control (not recorded which).

This clonotype was seen many times. The chain is built from TRBV6-2 or TRBV6-3 and TRBJ1-1, with D perhaps TRBD1 (5 bases). Germline CDR1 is MNHEY and CDR2 is SVGEGT. The CDR3 runs to 18 residues. Between the trimmed V and J ends, which lost 4 bases and 0 bases, there was a span of 21 bases. The CDR3 bases are TGTGCCAGCAGTTCCCCCCGGGAGGGGCGATCCCTGAACACTGAAGCTTTCTTT. It is translated as CASSSPREGRSLNTEAFF.

This clonotype was detected a few times. The chain links TRBV29-1 to TRBJ2-1; 13 bases match TRBD2. This CDR3 comprises 14 residues. J lost 8 bases, V lost 7 bases, and 8 bases had no gene match. Germline V CDR1 and CDR2: SQVTM, ANQGSEA. The CDR3 loop is CSATTSGRAHEQFF. In DNA form, the CDR3 reads TGCAGCGCAACTACTAGCGGGAGGGCCCATGAGCAGTTCTTC.

At least ten counts were recorded for this clonotype. The gene calls are TRBV30 and TRBJ1-1; D not certain. This CDR3 contains 16 residues. Germline V gives CDR1 GTSNPN, CDR2 SVGIG (reference sequence). Trimming left V 4 bases short and J 6 bases short, with 24 bases between. DNA for the CDR3: TGTGCCTGGACCGACCCCCGGGAATACGGTGGGGCTGAAGCTTTCTTT. It translates to CAWTDPREYGGAEAFF.

This clonotype was counted ten times or more. This chain uses TRBV7-2 with TRBJ2-3; D is unresolved. The V end lost 0 bases, the J end lost 2 bases, and 18 bases lay between the germline ends. Germline V CDR1 and CDR2: SGHTA, FQGNSA. The length of the CDR3 is 18 residues. CDR3 DNA sequence: TGTGCCAGCAGCTTAGCATGGGCAGGACGGCAAGCCACAGATACGCAGTATTTT. This gives the protein CASSLAWAGRQATDTQYF. Drawing the rest from reference TRBV7-2 and TRBJ2-3, the complete variable domain is GAGVSQSPSNKVTEKGKDVELRCDPISGHTALYWYRQSLGQGLEFLIYFQGNSAPDKSGLPSDRFSAERTGGSVSTLTIQRTQQEDSAVYLCASSLAWAGRQATDTQYFGPGTRLTVL.

Only a few counts were recorded for this clonotype. V and J are TRBV20-1 and TRBJ2-2; 14 bases match TRBD2. Germline loops: CDR1 DFQATT, CDR2 SNEGSKA (reference sequence). The CDR3 covers 18 residues. Losses at the gene ends were 6 bases for V and 6 bases for J; bases not matched to a gene: 15. This CDR3 is CSAERLGLAGGVSGELFF. CDR3 in DNA: TGCAGTGCGGAGAGACTCGGACTAGCGGGAGGCGTTTCCGGGGAGCTGTTTTTT.

This clonotype appeared many times. The chain is built from TRBV7-3 and TRBJ2-1, with D possibly matching TRBD2 (6 bases). This CDR3 contains 17 residues. V lost 4 bases and J lost 0, with 16 bases in between. The germline V gene encodes CDR1 SGHTA and CDR2 FQGTGA. The CDR3 is CASSSRESGVSYNEQFF. The CDR3 nucleotides read TGTGCCAGCAGCTCCCGTGAGTCGGGAGTCTCCTACAATGAGCAGTTCTTC.

The chain carries TRBV5-4 and TRBJ1-1; TRBD1 aligns across 8 bases. The CDR3 sequence is 16 residues long. Germline V CDR1 and CDR2: SGHNT, YYREEE (reference sequence). V trimming: 4 bases; J trimming: 1 base; junction bases outside the gene matches: 9. CDR3 DNA: TGTGCCAGCAGCATTCCATCCGGGACAGGGAACACTGAAGCTTTCTTT. Translating it yields CASSIPSGTGNTEAFF.

The J gene is TRBJ2-7, the V gene TRBV5-8, with TRBD2 matching over 7 bases. The length of the CDR3 is 14 residues. CDR1 SGHTS and CDR2 YDEGEE come from the germline V gene. The V gene end was trimmed by 4 bases and the J gene end by 3 bases; junction bases not matched to a gene: 7. The CDR3 here is CASSAGLPFYEQYF. In DNA, the CDR3 is TGTGCCAGCAGCGCGGGACTACCATTCTACGAGCAGTACTTC. Full variable domain (missing parts from reference TRBV5-8 and TRBJ2-7): EAGVTQSPTHLIKTRGQQATLRCSPISGHTSVYWYQQALGLGLQFLLWYDEGEERNRGNFPPRFSGRQFPNYSSELNVNALELEDSALYLCASSAGLPFYEQYFGPGTRLTVT.

CDR3 sequence reads: CASSDRGQGAYNEQFF. DNA of the CDR3: TGCGCCAGCAGCGATCGAGGACAGGGGGCATACAATGAGCAGTTCTTC. The gene calls are TRBV5-1 and TRBJ2-1; 11 positions agree with TRBD1. CDR1 is SGHRS, CDR2 YFSETQ, per germline. V lost 4 bases, J lost 4 bases, and 7 bases stayed unmatched. The CDR3 has 16 residues.

This clonotype has a count of ten or more. The V and J genes are TRBV7-2 and TRBJ2-5; 11 nucleotides align to TRBD2. This CDR3 is built from 18 residues. The V and J ends lost 2 bases and 5 bases, in that order; junction bases with no gene match: 13. Germline-derived CDR1 and CDR2 are SGHTA and FQGNSA. The CDR3 loop reads CASSLRRLAGGLGETQYF. CDR3 in DNA: TGTGCCAGCAGCTTAAGGAGGCTAGCGGGAGGCTTAGGGGAGACCCAGTACTTC.

The chain's CDR3 is CSAKPGQGTDTQYF. The CDR3 DNA follows: TGCAGTGCTAAACCGGGACAAGGCACAGATACGCAGTATTTT. J is TRBJ2-3 and V is TRBV20-1, with D possibly TRBD1 on 6 matching bases. The V and J ends lost 4 bases and 1 base respectively, with 12 bases between them. The CDR3 runs to 14 residues. The germline V gene has CDR1 DFQATT and CDR2 SNEGSKA (reference sequence).

About this clonotype itself: It may be a read error: a sequence one base away is much more abundant. The rearrangement joins TRBV2 to TRBJ2-7; D possibly corresponds to TRBD1 (5 bases). Trimming cost V 0 bases and J 6 bases, with 15 bases left between them. The CDR3 runs 15 residues. Per the germline V gene, CDR1 is SNHLY and CDR2 is FYNNEI. The CDR3 DNA reads TGTGCCAGCAGTGAAGCGTTTAGCAGGGCCCGCGAGCAGTACTTC. Protein: CASSEAFSRAREQYF.

Here the CDR3 DNA reads TGTGCCAGCAGCTTGTGGATAAATGGGGCTGAAGCTTTCTTT. Translating it yields CASSLWINGAEAFF. The chain employs TRBV5-6 and TRBJ1-1; D not resolved. V was shortened by 1 base and J by 6 bases, with 13 bases between the two germline ends. CDR1 is SGHDT and CDR2 is YYEEEE in the germline V gene. CDR3 size: 14 residues.

This clonotype was seen many times. CDR3 loop: CSGTPWGSPDTQYF. CDR3 DNA: TGCAGCGGGACCCCCTGGGGGTCCCCAGATACGCAGTATTTT. The chain combines TRBV29-1 with TRBJ2-3; either TRBD1 or TRBD2 may supply D (5 bases each). Germline values: CDR1 SQVTM, CDR2 ANQGSEA. V lost 7 bases, J lost 4 bases, and 18 bases lay in between. The CDR3 runs to 14 residues.

This clonotype has at least ten counts. J is TRBJ2-6 and V is TRBV28; no definite D call. Germline values: CDR1 MDHEN, CDR2 SYDVKM. Trimming removed 4 bases at V and 0 bases at J, with 22 bases between. The CDR3 is made up of 20 amino acids. CDR3 nucleotide sequence: TGTGCCAGCAGTTCCCCAAGGTCCCAAGCCCATTTCTCTGGGGCCAACGTCCTGACTTTC. It yields the protein CASSSPRSQAHFSGANVLTF.

The sample holds many counts of this clonotype. V usage is TRBV19 and J usage is TRBJ2-5; the D is unclear. V lost 6 bases and J lost 5, with 7 bases in between. The CDR3 has 11 residues. Germline assignment: CDR1 LNHDA and CDR2 SQIVND (reference sequence). The CDR3, as DNA: TGTGCCAGTAGAATCGGGGAGACCCAGTACTTC. It codes for CASRIGETQYF.

The chain uses TRBV5-6 and TRBJ2-5, with 8 nucleotides matching TRBD1. The ends lost 2 bases at V and 1 base at J; junction bases unmatched: 4. Looked up from germline, CDR1 is SGHDT and CDR2 is YYEEEE. The CDR3 spans 15 residues. CDR3 bases: TGTGCCAGCAGCTTATCAGGGGGCGGCCAAGAGACCCAGTACTTC. Translation: CASSLSGGGQETQYF.

At least ten counts were recorded for this clonotype. This chain connects TRBV11-2 to TRBJ2-5, with TRBD2 matching over 9 bases. The CDR3 runs to 15 residues. The V gene end was trimmed by 0 bases and the J gene end by 5 bases; junction bases not matched to a gene: 4. CDR1 is SGHAT and CDR2 is FQNNGV in the germline V gene. CDR3 in amino acids: CASSLEAGGWETQYF. DNA for the CDR3: TGTGCCAGCAGCTTAGAAGCGGGAGGATGGGAGACCCAGTACTTC. The whole variable domain, filled in from reference TRBV11-2 and TRBJ2-5, reads EAGVAQSPRYKIIEKRQSVAFWCNPISGHATLYWYQQILGQGPKLLIQFQNNGVVDDSQLPKDRFSAERLKGVDSTLKIQPAKLEDSAVYLCASSLEAGGWETQYFGPGTRLLVL.

This clonotype was detected ten times or more. The J gene is TRBJ1-2, the V gene TRBV15; 8 nucleotides line up with TRBD1. The germline V gene has CDR1 LNHNV and CDR2 YYDKDF (reference sequence). This CDR3 spans 14 amino acids. Trimming took 1 base from V and 9 from J; bases not matched to a gene: 7. The CDR3 sequence is CATSRGTGSSSYTF. CDR3 bases: TGTGCCACCAGCAGAGGGACAGGGAGTAGTAGCTACACCTTC.

This clonotype was observed a few times. The chain recombines TRBV27 with TRBJ2-7, with 9 bases aligning to TRBD2. This CDR3 is 16 amino acids long. Germline loops: CDR1 MNHEY, CDR2 SMNVEV (reference sequence). V shed 5 bases, J shed 5 bases, and the junction held 13 bases outside the gene matches. The CDR3 loop is CASSPLPGTSLNEQYF. In nucleotides, the CDR3 is TGTGCCAGCAGTCCTCTACCGGGGACTAGCCTGAACGAGCAGTACTTC.

The V call is TRBV6-1, the J call TRBJ1-5; 7 bases align to TRBD1. After removal of 0 bases from V and 10 bases from J, the junction contained 6 bases not matched to a gene. Germline V gene sequence: CDR1 MNHNS, CDR2 SASEGT. There are 14 residues in the CDR3. CDR3 protein: CASSEATGTFPQHF. The DNA of the CDR3 is TGTGCCAGCAGTGAAGCGACAGGGACTTTCCCCCAGCATTTT.

This clonotype was seen repeatedly, ten times or more. This chain links TRBV9 with TRBJ2-1, with a tentative D call TRBD2 (5 bases). The CDR3 contains 14 residues. Germline CDR1 is SGDLS and CDR2 is YYNGEE. Trimming stripped 0 bases from V and 9 bases from J, with 13 bases between. The CDR3 nucleotides are TGTGCCAGCAGCGTAGTCGGTCTAGCTAGTGAGCAGTTCTTC. Protein sequence: CASSVVGLASEQFF. Supplemented by reference TRBV9 and TRBJ2-1, the full variable domain reads DSGVTQTPKHLITATGQRVTLRCSPRSGDLSVYWYQQSLDQGLQFLIQYYNGEERAKGNILERFSAQQFPDLHSELNLSSLELGDSALYFCASSVVGLASEQFFGPGTRLTVL.